The rows below give T cell receptor beta chains drawn from one sample of a study of T-cell reconstitution after alpha-beta-depleted transplantation in children. MiXCR, applied by TCRdb to the PCR reads, yields one record per CDR3 protein. Among approximately 270,000 distinct CDR3 sequences listed, about 24% were seen once. The source material was PBMCs, mostly from graft donor cells, sampled 360 days after TCRalphabeta/CD19-depleted stem cell transplant. The receptors come from a female patient aged 2-10 years who had a stem cell transplant for congenital amegakaryocytic thrombocytopenia, so the T cells may come from the graft donor. Both conserved end residues are part of each CDR3. Fields, in order: D gene, V gene, clone size, J gene, CDR3 protein, CDR3 DNA. A D gene is named only where the DNA matches it firmly. The size field is filled for only some rows; it gives once, few, many or a size class.

NA,TRBV5-1,few,TRBJ2-5,CASSLLTTQETQYF,TGCGCCAGCAGCTTGTTAACTACCCAAGAGACCCAGTACTTC
TRBD2,TRBV29-1,NA,TRBJ2-2,CSVTKGGAGELFF,TGCAGCGTTACCAAGGGAGGGGCCGGGGAGCTGTTTTTT
TRBD1,TRBV29-1,many,TRBJ2-3,CSGGTGITDTQYF,TGCAGCGGGGGGACAGGGATAACAGATACGCAGTATTTT
TRBD1,TRBV28,few,TRBJ2-1,CASSLRDRANEQFF,TGTGCCAGCAGCCTCCGGGACAGGGCTAATGAGCAGTTCTTC
NA,TRBV4-3,few,TRBJ2-7,CASSQEFATRLTGEQYF,TGCGCCAGCAGCCAAGAATTCGCGACTAGGCTAACGGGGGAGCAGTACTTC
NA,TRBV7-6,NA,TRBJ2-1,CASSLNRLANEQFF,TGTGCCAGCAGCTTAAATCGTCTAGCTAATGAGCAGTTCTTC
NA,TRBV5-1,many,TRBJ2-3,CASSLDQNTDTQYF,TGCGCCAGCAGCTTGGACCAGAACACAGATACGCAGTATTTT
TRBD2,TRBV11-2,few,TRBJ2-5,CASSRGLAGETQYF,TGTGCCAGCAGCAGGGGACTAGCGGGAGAGACCCAGTACTTC
TRBD2,TRBV3-1,NA,TRBJ2-1,CASSQETLAGGNEQFF,TGTGCCAGCAGCCAAGAAACACTAGCGGGAGGGAATGAGCAGTTCTTC
NA,TRBV20-1,NA,TRBJ2-5,CSAHGGLASETQYF,TGCAGTGCCCACGGGGGGCTAGCAAGCGAGACCCAGTACTTC
TRBD2,TRBV7-9,NA,TRBJ2-3,CASSYLGLAGMLDTQYF,TGTGCCAGCAGCTACCTCGGACTAGCGGGAATGCTAGATACGCAGTATTTT
TRBD1,TRBV12-3/TRBV12-4,NA,TRBJ1-5,CASTQTGIGNQPQHF,TGTGCCAGCACCCAGACAGGGATTGGCAATCAGCCCCAGCATTTT
TRBD2,TRBV2,NA,TRBJ2-1,CASSAGLAGGYNEQFF,TGTGCCAGCAGTGCAGGACTAGCGGGGGGTTACAATGAGCAGTTCTTC
NA,TRBV5-1,NA,TRBJ2-3,CASSFMWRDPDTQYF,TGCGCCAGCAGCTTCATGTGGAGGGACCCGGATACGCAGTATTTT
NA,TRBV4-2,few,TRBJ1-1,CASSSRGSTEAFF,TGTGCCAGCAGCTCCAGGGGTTCCACTGAAGCTTTCTTT
NA,TRBV12-3/TRBV12-4,once,TRBJ1-2,CASTRTSTF,TGTGCCAGCACCAGGACTTCCACCTTC
NA,TRBV12-3/TRBV12-4,few,TRBJ1-1,CASSFLRRNTEAFF,TGTGCCAGCAGTTTTTTACGGAGAAACACTGAAGCTTTCTTT
NA,TRBV20-1,NA,TRBJ1-5,CSARYKGTNQPQHF,TGCAGTGCTAGGTACAAGGGGACTAATCAGCCCCAGCATTTT
NA,TRBV6-2/TRBV6-3,NA,TRBJ2-6,CASMCGRANVLTF,TGTGCCAGCATGTGTGGGCGGGCCAACGTCCTGACTTTC
NA,TRBV9,once,TRBJ2-1,CASSVWWGRGEIDEQFF,TGTGCCAGCAGCGTCTGGTGGGGAAGGGGTGAAATAGATGAGCAGTTCTTC
NA,TRBV7-2,NA,TRBJ2-7,CASSLAGAYEQYF,TGTGCCAGCAGCTTAGCGGGAGCCTACGAGCAGTACTTC
TRBD2,TRBV11-1,many,TRBJ2-1,CASSPLAGVYNEQFF,TGTGCCAGCAGCCCACTAGCGGGAGTTTACAATGAGCAGTTCTTC
TRBD1,TRBV7-2,few,TRBJ2-7,CASTSQGKGYEQYF,TGTGCCAGCACCTCACAGGGGAAGGGCTACGAGCAGTACTTC
TRBD2,TRBV3-1,NA,TRBJ2-1,CASSRSGSPYNEQFF,TGTGCCAGCAGCCGAAGCGGGAGCCCTTACAATGAGCAGTTCTTC
NA,TRBV6-2/TRBV6-3,NA,TRBJ1-1,CASSRVNTEAFF,TGTGCCAGCAGTCGAGTGAACACTGAAGCTTTCTTT
NA,TRBV4-3,few,TRBJ1-2,CASSQDRYYRSNYGYTF,TGCGCCAGCAGCCAAGATCGTTATTACAGGTCTAACTATGGCTACACCTTC
NA,TRBV14,NA,TRBJ2-1,CASSQRNYNEQFF,TGTGCCAGCAGCCAACGTAACTACAATGAGCAGTTCTTC
TRBD2,TRBV4-1,few,TRBJ2-3,CASSQEGLAAADTQYF,TGCGCCAGCAGCCAAGAGGGACTAGCGGCGGCAGATACGCAGTATTTT
NA,TRBV5-6,few,TRBJ2-3,CASSLGFADTQYF,TGTGCCAGCAGCTTAGGGTTCGCAGATACGCAGTATTTT
NA,TRBV25-1,NA,TRBJ2-2,CASSDDLGWELFF,TGTGCCAGCAGTGACGACCTAGGATGGGAGCTGTTTTTT
TRBD1,TRBV20-1,many,TRBJ2-3,CSASGTGTADTQYF,TGCAGTGCTAGTGGGACAGGCACGGCAGATACGCAGTATTTT
NA,TRBV20-1,few,TRBJ2-2,CSATAGIPGELFF,TGCAGTGCTACAGCAGGCATACCCGGGGAGCTGTTTTTT
NA,TRBV19,few,TRBJ1-1,CASSIMGGANTEAFF,TGTGCCAGTAGTATTATGGGTGGTGCGAACACTGAAGCTTTCTTT
NA,TRBV6-5,NA,TRBJ2-2,CASSYSTGNTGELFF,TGTGCCAGCAGTTACTCGACAGGGAACACCGGGGAGCTGTTTTTT
NA,TRBV12-3/TRBV12-4,NA,TRBJ1-1,CASSLLRTNTEAFF,TGTGCCAGCAGTTTACTAAGGACAAACACTGAAGCTTTCTTT
NA,TRBV11-2,few,TRBJ2-7,CASRFTSSTYEQYF,TGTGCCAGCAGATTTACTAGTTCCACCTACGAGCAGTACTTC
TRBD1,TRBV3-1,NA,TRBJ2-3,CASSQTGESDTQYF,TGTGCCAGCAGCCAAACAGGGGAATCGGATACGCAGTATTTT
TRBD1,TRBV10-3,NA,TRBJ2-7,CAISPGQGFYEQYF,TGTGCCATCAGTCCGGGACAGGGTTTCTACGAGCAGTACTTC
NA,TRBV19,NA,TRBJ1-4,CASGSRRNQEKLFF,TGTGCCAGTGGGTCTAGGAGGAATCAGGAAAAACTGTTTTTT
NA,TRBV20-1,NA,TRBJ2-3,CSANSGTTSTDTQYF,TGCAGTGCTAATAGCGGAACGACTAGCACAGATACGCAGTATTTT
TRBD1,TRBV10-3,NA,TRBJ1-5,CATNQYRGDQGQHF,TGTGCCACAAACCAATACAGGGGGGATCAGGGCCAGCATTTT
NA,TRBV5-6,NA,TRBJ2-3,CASALGPGTDTQYF,TGTGCCAGCGCTCTTGGGCCTGGCACAGATACGCAGTATTTT